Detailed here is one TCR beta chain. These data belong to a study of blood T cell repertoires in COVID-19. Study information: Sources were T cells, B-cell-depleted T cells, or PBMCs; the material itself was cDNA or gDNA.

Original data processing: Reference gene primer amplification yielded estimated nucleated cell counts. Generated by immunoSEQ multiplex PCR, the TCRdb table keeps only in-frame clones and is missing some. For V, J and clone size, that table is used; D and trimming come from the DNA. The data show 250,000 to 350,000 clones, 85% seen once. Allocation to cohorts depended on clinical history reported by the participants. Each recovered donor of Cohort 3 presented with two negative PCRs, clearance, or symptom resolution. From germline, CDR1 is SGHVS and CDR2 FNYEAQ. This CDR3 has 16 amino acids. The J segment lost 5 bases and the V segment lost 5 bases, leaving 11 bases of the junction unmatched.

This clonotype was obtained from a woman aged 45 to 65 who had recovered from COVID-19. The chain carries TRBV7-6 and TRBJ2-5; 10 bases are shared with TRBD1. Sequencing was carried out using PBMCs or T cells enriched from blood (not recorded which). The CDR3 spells CASSLGGTGVRETQYF. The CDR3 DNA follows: TGTGCCAGCAGCCTCGGCGGGACAGGGGTTCGGGAGACCCAGTACTTC.